This record looks at one TCR beta chain sequence and its context. CDR1 and CDR2 (germline): SGHNT, YYREEE (reference sequence). Trimming took off 2 bases at V and 3 bases at J, with 15 bases between the two ends. The CDR3 has 15 amino acids. These data come from a study of blood T cell repertoires in COVID-19. Clones were sequenced by immunoSEQ multiplex PCR, and TCRdb holds only the in-frame ones, with some missing. The repertoire holds 45,000 to 65,000 clones, with about four fifths as singletons. The sequence came from a woman aged 55-70 years with acute or convalescent COVID-19. Source material: peripheral blood. The J gene is TRBJ2-7, the V gene TRBV5-4; perhaps TRBD2 as D (7 bases). The CDR3 DNA sequence: TGTGCCAGCAGCTTAGGGGGAGGGGCATTCTACGAGCAGTACTTC. Protein: CASSLGGGAFYEQYF.